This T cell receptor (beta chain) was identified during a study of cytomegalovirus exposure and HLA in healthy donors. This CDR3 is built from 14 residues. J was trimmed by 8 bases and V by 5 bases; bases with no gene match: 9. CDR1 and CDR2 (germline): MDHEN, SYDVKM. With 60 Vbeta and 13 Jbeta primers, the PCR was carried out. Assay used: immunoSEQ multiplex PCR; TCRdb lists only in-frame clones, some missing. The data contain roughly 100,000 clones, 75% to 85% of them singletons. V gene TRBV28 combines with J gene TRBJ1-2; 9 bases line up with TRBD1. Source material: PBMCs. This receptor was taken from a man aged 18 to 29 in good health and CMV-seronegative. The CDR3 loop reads CASSTTGGAEGYTF. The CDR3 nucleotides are TGTGCCAGCAGTACAACAGGGGGCGCTGAGGGCTACACCTTC.